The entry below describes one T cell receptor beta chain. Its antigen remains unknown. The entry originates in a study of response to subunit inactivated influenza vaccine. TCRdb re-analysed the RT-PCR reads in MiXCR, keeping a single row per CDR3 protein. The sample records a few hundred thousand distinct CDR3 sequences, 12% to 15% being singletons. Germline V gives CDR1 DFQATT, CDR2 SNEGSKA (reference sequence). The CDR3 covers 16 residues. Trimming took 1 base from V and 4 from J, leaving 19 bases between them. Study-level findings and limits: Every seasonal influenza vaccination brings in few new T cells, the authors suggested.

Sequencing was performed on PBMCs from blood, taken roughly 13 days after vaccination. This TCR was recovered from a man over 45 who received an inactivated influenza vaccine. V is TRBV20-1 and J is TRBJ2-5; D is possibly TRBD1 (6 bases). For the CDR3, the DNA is TGCAGTGCTAGAGGGAGTGGTAGCGCCAGGGGAGAGACCCAGTACTTC. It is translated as CSARGSGSARGETQYF.